The 15 T cell receptor beta chains presented below share a single source sample, sequenced in a study of blood T cell repertoires in COVID-19. TCRdb's copy holds only in-frame clones and misses some; the assay was immunoSEQ multiplex PCR. The sample comprises some 46,000 clones, over 65% of which are singletons, and about 60% rests with the top ten. Sequencing input: peripheral blood. The origin of the receptors is an elderly man with acute or convalescent COVID-19.

This rearrangement joins TRBV28 to TRBJ1-6; D is possibly TRBD1 (6 bases). The CDR3 sequence is 13 residues long. Trimming took off 8 bases at V and 9 bases at J, with 14 bases between the two ends. Germline V gene data show CDR1 as MDHEN and CDR2 as SYDVKM. CDR3 amino acids: CASLRGRGSPLHF. The DNA for the CDR3 is TGTGCCAGCCTGAGGGGGAGGGGTTCACCCCTCCACTTT.

V gene TRBV24-1 combines with J gene TRBJ2-1, with 11 bases that match TRBD2. The J segment lost 4 bases and the V segment lost 3 bases, leaving 4 bases of the junction unmatched. Germline V gene lookup returns CDR1 KGHDR and CDR2 SFDVKD. CDR3 size: 16 residues. CDR3 in amino acids: CATSDGGTSGYNEQFF. CDR3 nucleotides: TGTGCCACCAGTGATGGCGGGACTAGCGGTTACAATGAGCAGTTCTTC.

The chain joins TRBV7-3 to TRBJ2-5; TRBD2 agrees at 15 bases. Germline-derived CDR1 and CDR2 are SGHTA and FQGTGA. Trimming cost V 6 bases and J 5 bases; bases outside gene matches: 4. CDR3 length: 15 amino acids. For the CDR3, the DNA is TGTGCCAGCAGTCGAGGGACTAGCGGGAGGGAGACCCAGTACTTC. It yields the protein CASSRGTSGRETQYF.

The chain recombines TRBV28 with TRBJ2-2; the D gene is possibly TRBD2 (5 bases). Germline CDR1 reads MDHEN; CDR2 reads SYDVKM. The length of the CDR3 is 15 residues. Between the trimmed V and J ends, which lost 4 bases and 3 bases, there was a span of 12 bases. The CDR3 DNA reads TGTGCCAGCAGTTCCTCGGGAACGTACACCGGGGAGCTGTTTTTT. Translating it yields CASSSSGTYTGELFF. The whole variable domain, remainder taken from reference TRBV28 and TRBJ2-2, is DVKVTQSSRYLVKRTGEKVFLECVQDMDHENMFWYRQDPGLGLRLIYFSYDVKMKEKGDIPEGYSVSREKKERFSLILESASTNQTSMYLCASSSSGTYTGELFFGEGSRLTVL.

The J gene is TRBJ2-1, the V gene TRBV7-2; no reliable D call. This CDR3 has 15 amino acids. In germline, CDR1 is SGHTA, CDR2 FQGNSA. Deletions cut 3 bases from V and 4 bases from J, with 13 bases between. The CDR3 sequence is CASSFEFSSYNEQFF. The CDR3 DNA is TGTGCCAGCAGCTTTGAATTTAGCTCATACAATGAGCAGTTCTTC. The full variable domain, rest sourced from reference TRBV7-2 and TRBJ2-1, is GAGVSQSPSNKVTEKGKDVELRCDPISGHTALYWYRQSLGQGLEFLIYFQGNSAPDKSGLPSDRFSAERTGGSVSTLTIQRTQQEDSAVYLCASSFEFSSYNEQFFGPGTRLTVL.

The rearrangement joins TRBV29-1 to TRBJ1-3, with 9 bases matching TRBD1. Germline V CDR1 and CDR2: SQVTM, ANQGSEA. The V gene end was trimmed by 5 bases and the J gene end by 4 bases; junction bases not matched to a gene: 3. CDR3 length: 13 residues. The CDR3 DNA reads as TGCAGCGTTTCGGGACAGGGAGGAAACACCATATATTTT. This codes for CSVSGQGGNTIYF.

This sequence joins TRBV7-6 and TRBJ2-3; the D gene is possibly TRBD1 (5 bases). The length of the CDR3 is 13 residues. Germline V gives CDR1 SGHVS, CDR2 FNYEAQ. V was pared by 6 bases and J by 2 bases, with 9 bases between. CDR3 coding DNA: TGTGCCAGCAGTACAGGACCCACAGATACGCAGTATTTT. This codes for CASSTGPTDTQYF.

The rearrangement links TRBV9 to TRBJ2-5; tentatively, D is TRBD2 (5 bases). V shed 7 bases and J shed 5 bases, with 9 bases lying between them. Germline CDR1 SGDLS, CDR2 YYNGEE. This CDR3 region has 11 residues. The CDR3 sequence: CASGPGETQYF. CDR3 coding DNA: TGTGCCAGCGGACCGGGGGAGACCCAGTACTTC.

The V and J genes are TRBV6-2 or TRBV6-3 and TRBJ2-2; D not certain. Germline values: CDR1 MNHEY, CDR2 SVGEGT. V was cut by 0 bases and J by 6 bases, with 11 bases left in between. This CDR3 spans 15 amino acids. The CDR3, as DNA: TGTGCCAGCAGTTACTCGGGCAGATTTGCCGGGGAGCTGTTTTTT. Residues: CASSYSGRFAGELFF.

The chain links TRBV18 to TRBJ1-1; D is uncertain. This CDR3 has 14 amino acids. V was cut by 3 bases and J by 1 base, with 9 bases left in between. Germline lookup yields CDR1 KGHSH and CDR2 LQKENI. CDR3 loop: CASSPVGGNTEAFF. In nucleotides, the CDR3 is TGTGCCAGCTCACCGGTTGGAGGGAACACTGAAGCTTTCTTT.

The chain has TRBV19 and TRBJ2-3; D not certain. V lost 2 bases and J lost 4, with 7 bases in between. The germline gives CDR1 LNHDA, CDR2 SQIVND (reference sequence). The CDR3 totals 13 residues. CDR3 loop: CASSITVSDTQYF. In DNA, the CDR3 is TGTGCCAGTAGTATAACAGTGTCAGATACGCAGTATTTT.

In DNA form, the CDR3 reads TGCGCCAGCAGCTCTAGCGGGAGCTCCTACAATGAGCAGTTCTTC. Its translation: CASSSSGSSYNEQFF. The chain links TRBV5-1 to TRBJ2-1; 10 nucleotides match TRBD2. Germline CDR1 is SGHRS and CDR2 is YFSETQ. The CDR3 contains 15 residues. V shed 3 bases and J 0 bases; nucleotides not matched to a gene: 0.

The rearrangement joins TRBV7-2 to TRBJ2-5; maybe TRBD2 (5 bases). Trimming stripped 4 bases from V and 5 bases from J, with 14 bases between. CDR1 SGHTA and CDR2 FQGNSA come from the germline V gene. This CDR3 spans 14 amino acids. The CDR3 DNA is TGTGCCAGCAGCTCTAAGGGAGCTCGGGAGACCCAGTACTTC. It encodes CASSSKGARETQYF. The full variable domain, rest sourced from reference TRBV7-2 and TRBJ2-5, is GAGVSQSPSNKVTEKGKDVELRCDPISGHTALYWYRQSLGQGLEFLIYFQGNSAPDKSGLPSDRFSAERTGGSVSTLTIQRTQQEDSAVYLCASSSKGARETQYFGPGTRLLVL.

V gene TRBV6-1 combines with J gene TRBJ2-3, with unresolved D. The CDR3 is 16 amino acids. CDR1 and CDR2 from the germline V gene are MNHNS and SASEGT. V was trimmed by 2 bases and J by 0 bases, leaving 12 bases between them. The CDR3 loop reads CASSEPVTASTDTQYF. In nucleotides, the CDR3 is TGTGCCAGCAGTGAACCGGTCACTGCTAGCACAGATACGCAGTATTTT.

This sequence joins TRBV3-1 (or the pseudogene TRBV3-2) and TRBJ2-5; 15 nucleotides agree with TRBD2. CDR3 length: 16 amino acids. From germline, CDR1 is LGHDT and CDR2 YNNKEL (reference sequence). Trimming at V came to 4 bases and at J to 7 bases, leaving 7 bases not matched to a gene. CDR3 amino acids: CASSPWTSGRAVTQYF. CDR3 nucleotide sequence: TGTGCCAGCAGCCCTTGGACTAGCGGGAGGGCCGTGACCCAGTACTTC.